This is a list of T cell receptor beta chains from one sample in a study of identical twins. MiXCR was run by TCRdb on the 5' RACE reads, yielding one entry per CDR3 protein. This repertoire shows roughly 690,000 distinct CDR3 sequences, roughly 20% found once; its top ten account for over 4%. The same sample was also used in a study of T cells expressing NK-cell markers.

The sequencing sample was made of PBMCs. The receptors here all came from a woman younger than 30 in good health. Each CDR3 is given without its conserved first and last residue. Each record gives: D gene, CDR3 length, V gene, CDR3 protein. D genes are given only for firm matches.

D gene: NA
CDR3 length: 10
V gene: TRBV15
CDR3 protein: ATSRRVGELF

D gene: TRBD1
CDR3 length: 9
V gene: TRBV2
CDR3 protein: ATDREGGYT

D gene: NA
CDR3 length: 12
V gene: TRBV3-1
CDR3 protein: ASSQDLAQETQY

D gene: TRBD1
CDR3 length: 12
V gene: TRBV5-6
CDR3 protein: ASSWGTASYEQY

D gene: NA
CDR3 length: 11
V gene: TRBV30
CDR3 protein: ASRGDSSNTQY

D gene: TRBD1
CDR3 length: 11
V gene: TRBV29-1
CDR3 protein: SFDRGARDEQF

D gene: NA
CDR3 length: 12
V gene: TRBV7-9
CDR3 protein: ASSQETHSYEQY

D gene: TRBD2
CDR3 length: 11
V gene: TRBV20-1
CDR3 protein: SATTSGVNEQF

D gene: TRBD2
CDR3 length: 12
V gene: TRBV7-9
CDR3 protein: ASSPTSGKETQY

D gene: NA
CDR3 length: 16
V gene: TRBV16
CDR3 protein: ASSPQRQGLSGANVLT

D gene: NA
CDR3 length: 13
V gene: TRBV27
CDR3 protein: ASSPHGGSYNEQF

D gene: NA
CDR3 length: 13
V gene: TRBV7-2
CDR3 protein: ASSLIVVRGGIDT

D gene: NA
CDR3 length: 9
V gene: TRBV12-5
CDR3 protein: ASGRNQPQH

D gene: TRBD2
CDR3 length: 14
V gene: TRBV6-1
CDR3 protein: ASTEGTSGGADTQY

D gene: NA
CDR3 length: 14
V gene: TRBV2
CDR3 protein: ASSEAPLLGMAQAF

D gene: TRBD2
CDR3 length: 14
V gene: TRBV5-1
CDR3 protein: ASSVGTSGGTDTQY

D gene: NA
CDR3 length: 12
V gene: TRBV20-1
CDR3 protein: SANPGGSQNIQY

D gene: NA
CDR3 length: 13
V gene: TRBV10-3
CDR3 protein: AISPHGADGNTIY

D gene: NA
CDR3 length: 13
V gene: TRBV27
CDR3 protein: ASRPYAEFFYEQY

D gene: NA
CDR3 length: 12
V gene: TRBV6-2/TRBV6-3
CDR3 protein: ASSPGHNTGELF

D gene: TRBD2
CDR3 length: 11
V gene: TRBV4-3
CDR3 protein: ASSQGLVYEQY

D gene: NA
CDR3 length: 11
V gene: TRBV6-1
CDR3 protein: ASRQGGGQEQY

D gene: TRBD1
CDR3 length: 15
V gene: TRBV15
CDR3 protein: ATSRARSGGWNEKLF

D gene: NA
CDR3 length: 13
V gene: TRBV20-1
CDR3 protein: SARTTSVTGYEQY

D gene: NA
CDR3 length: 12
V gene: TRBV27
CDR3 protein: ASSPGVANQPQH

D gene: NA
CDR3 length: 11
V gene: TRBV12-3/TRBV12-4
CDR3 protein: ASSFGVSGELF

D gene: NA
CDR3 length: 11
V gene: TRBV20-1
CDR3 protein: SPLAAYSYEQY

D gene: NA
CDR3 length: 12
V gene: TRBV7-8
CDR3 protein: ASSHTGAKKTQY

D gene: NA
CDR3 length: 14
V gene: TRBV6-5
CDR3 protein: ASSYSEGSYNSPLH

D gene: TRBD1
CDR3 length: 13
V gene: TRBV6-1
CDR3 protein: ASSPSGTGAGEQY

D gene: TRBD2
CDR3 length: 14
V gene: TRBV10-2
CDR3 protein: ASSESRLADYNEQF

D gene: NA
CDR3 length: 11
V gene: TRBV20-1
CDR3 protein: SAAPYGGDEQF

D gene: TRBD2
CDR3 length: 12
V gene: TRBV20-1
CDR3 protein: SARTLAASGELF

D gene: NA
CDR3 length: 16
V gene: TRBV19
CDR3 protein: ASSIPRRGESSYNEQF

D gene: NA
CDR3 length: 12
V gene: TRBV5-1
CDR3 protein: ASSLVTENTEAF

D gene: TRBD2
CDR3 length: 14
V gene: TRBV7-9
CDR3 protein: ASSPGRTSGTYEQY

D gene: NA
CDR3 length: 11
V gene: TRBV6-1
CDR3 protein: ASFNAGVSPLH

D gene: NA
CDR3 length: 9
V gene: TRBV10-2
CDR3 protein: ASSETGEQY

D gene: NA
CDR3 length: 14
V gene: TRBV9
CDR3 protein: ASSVKRPPTYNEQF

D gene: TRBD2
CDR3 length: 11
V gene: TRBV7-2
CDR3 protein: ATASGGKETQY

D gene: TRBD2
CDR3 length: 17
V gene: TRBV11-2
CDR3 protein: ASSYGRGLAGAGTDTQY

D gene: TRBD1
CDR3 length: 12
V gene: TRBV29-1
CDR3 protein: SVHRGTNTGELF

D gene: NA
CDR3 length: 9
V gene: TRBV6-5
CDR3 protein: ASGGGIAQF

D gene: NA
CDR3 length: 14
V gene: TRBV5-1
CDR3 protein: ASSLRPDSSNYGYT

D gene: NA
CDR3 length: 12
V gene: TRBV30
CDR3 protein: AWSGLADTGELF

D gene: NA
CDR3 length: 13
V gene: TRBV28
CDR3 protein: ASSTLPGQPYEQY

D gene: TRBD2
CDR3 length: 13
V gene: TRBV20-1
CDR3 protein: SASRTSGRATAQY

D gene: NA
CDR3 length: 11
V gene: TRBV12-3/TRBV12-4
CDR3 protein: ASSFGLVHEQF

D gene: NA
CDR3 length: 13
V gene: TRBV4-3
CDR3 protein: ASSPWGHQDTEAF

D gene: TRBD2
CDR3 length: 12
V gene: TRBV12-3/TRBV12-4
CDR3 protein: ASSRTSGGSEQF